The clone carrying this T cell receptor beta chain was recorded only once. This CDR3 is built from 14 residues. Germline CDR1 reads MDHEN; CDR2 reads SYDVKM. Between the trimmed V and J ends, which lost 11 bases and 2 bases, there was a span of 16 bases. The protocol was immunoSEQ multiplex PCR, while the TCRdb copy is restricted to in-frame clones and leaves out a portion. The sample lists 45,000 to 60,000 clones; roughly nine tenths were seen once. The entry originates in a study of OX40 agonist ivuxolimab in advanced cancers. Study-level background: Of mixed ages from roughly 23 to 80 and averaging roughly 66 years, the group was just under 85% male.

The origin of this receptor is an adult with an advanced solid tumor such as melanoma, head and neck, liver or kidney cancer. The gene calls are TRBV28 and TRBJ1-3; TRBD1 might be the D (5 bases). The sequenced sample was CD4+ or CD8+ T cells sorted from blood, obtained in a trial of the OX40 agonist ivuxolimab. DNA for the CDR3: TGTGCCGTGACGGACCTAGGGGCTGGAAACACCATATATTTT. This gives the protein CAVTDLGAGNTIYF.